These 29 T cell receptor beta chains came from one sample sequenced in a study of T cells in localized non-small cell lung cancer. The protocol was immunoSEQ multiplex PCR, while the TCRdb copy is restricted to in-frame clones and leaves out a portion. Of 25,000 to 35,000 clones listed, roughly nine tenths were seen once; the top ten hold just under 3%. Sequences were derived from peripheral blood, sampled before any cancer treatment. These receptors all come from a female donor aged 60 or older with stage I lung adenocarcinoma.

The rearrangement joins TRBV15 to TRBJ1-4; no clear D gene. The CDR3 runs 15 residues. Deletions cut 3 bases from V and 4 bases from J, with 12 bases between. Germline V lookup: CDR1 LNHNV, CDR2 YYDKDF (reference sequence). CDR3 loop: CATSSRFPNNEKLFF. The CDR3 region has the DNA TGTGCCACCAGCAGCCGGTTCCCGAATAATGAAAAACTGTTTTTT.

The chain joins TRBV9 to TRBJ2-7; 7 positions match TRBD1. The CDR3 sequence is 14 residues long. The V gene end was trimmed by 3 bases and the J gene end by 4 bases; junction bases not matched to a gene: 7. The germline CDR1 and CDR2 sequences are SGDLS and YYNGEE. In DNA, the CDR3 is TGTGCCAGCAGCGCGACAGGGACGGCATACGAGCAGTACTTC. This gives the protein CASSATGTAYEQYF.

The chain combines TRBV7-8 with TRBJ2-1; D assignment may be TRBD1 or TRBD2 (5 bases each). V was pared by 5 bases and J by 2 bases, with 10 bases between. This CDR3 contains 14 residues. In germline, CDR1 is SGHVS, CDR2 FQNEAQ. The CDR3 sequence: CASSPGSTYNEQFF. The CDR3 bases are TGTGCCAGCAGCCCAGGGAGCACCTACAATGAGCAGTTCTTC. The full variable domain, with the rest looked up from reference TRBV7-8 and TRBJ2-1, is GAGVSQSPRYKVAKRGQDVALRCDPISGHVSLFWYQQALGQGPEFLTYFQNEAQLDKSGLPSDRFFAERPEGSVSTLKIQRTQQEDSAVYLCASSPGSTYNEQFFGPGTRLTVL.

This clone showed up just a few times. V and J are TRBV14 and TRBJ2-3; 7 bases are shared with TRBD1. Germline V gene sequence: CDR1 SGHDN, CDR2 FVKESK. J lost 2 bases, V lost 4 bases, and 9 bases had no gene match. This CDR3 spans 16 amino acids. CDR3 sequence reads: CASSPRRGRNTDTQYF. The CDR3 nucleotides read TGTGCCAGCAGCCCCCGAAGGGGGCGAAACACAGATACGCAGTATTTT.

This clone was observed a handful of times. The J gene is TRBJ2-3, the V gene TRBV11-2; TRBD1 is a possible D gene (5 bases). Trimming pared 5 bases from V and 0 bases from J, leaving 15 bases between. CDR3 length: 16 amino acids. CDR1 SGHAT and CDR2 FQNNGV come from the germline V gene. The CDR3 sequence is CASSPIDSSSTDTQYF. CDR3 in DNA: TGTGCCAGCAGCCCTATAGACAGCAGTAGCACAGATACGCAGTATTTT.

The genes are TRBV11-2 and TRBJ1-1, with a weak D call TRBD1 (5 bases). With 5 bases removed from V and 6 bases from J, the gap between germline ends came to 13 bases. The germline CDR1 and CDR2 sequences are SGHAT and FQNNGV. The CDR3 is made up of 13 amino acids. The CDR3 reads CASSPRGEAEAFF. CDR3 sequence (DNA): TGTGCCAGCAGCCCCCGAGGGGAGGCTGAAGCTTTCTTT.

The chain has TRBV27 and TRBJ1-2; a possible D gene is TRBD1 (6 bases). V shed 4 bases and J shed 7 bases, with 16 bases lying between them. CDR3 size: 14 residues. CDR1 and CDR2 (germline): MNHEY, SMNVEV (reference sequence). As DNA, the CDR3 is TGTGCCAGCAGTTCCGGGGGGGGCGGGGGTGGCTACACCTTC. This sequence encodes CASSSGGGGGGYTF.

The V call is TRBV5-6, the J call TRBJ1-2; D might be TRBD1 (5 bases). Germline V CDR1 and CDR2: SGHDT, YYEEEE. The CDR3 has 13 residues. V dropped 4 bases and J dropped 3 bases, with 10 bases sitting between them. The chain's CDR3 is CASSPGQDYGYTF. In DNA form, the CDR3 reads TGTGCCAGCAGCCCGGGGCAGGACTATGGCTACACCTTC.

J is TRBJ1-1 and V is TRBV29-1; a possible D gene is TRBD1 (5 bases). CDR1 is SQVTM, CDR2 ANQGSEA, per germline. The CDR3 length is 12 residues. Between the trimmed V and J ends, which lost 4 bases and 9 bases, there was a span of 15 bases. DNA for the CDR3: TGCAGCGTTGGACCGACAGTTATGAAAGCTTTCTTT. Protein sequence: CSVGPTVMKAFF.

The rearrangement joins TRBV5-4 to TRBJ2-5; TRBD1 aligns across 10 bases. Germline lookup yields CDR1 SGHNT and CDR2 YYREEE (reference sequence). The V gene end was trimmed by 4 bases and the J gene end by 3 bases; junction bases not matched to a gene: 6. This CDR3 is built from 15 residues. The CDR3 here is CASSHRQGAKETQYF. The CDR3 DNA reads TGTGCCAGCAGCCATAGACAGGGGGCTAAAGAGACCCAGTACTTC.

This clone was counted a few times. The rearrangement joins TRBV7-9 to TRBJ1-1; D is possibly TRBD1 (5 bases). Trimming left V 2 bases short and J 1 base short, with 8 bases between. Germline V gives CDR1 SEHNR, CDR2 FQNEAQ (reference sequence). The CDR3 is made up of 14 amino acids. CDR3 bases: TGTGCCAGCAGCTTACCCGGGGCGAACACTGAAGCTTTCTTT. It specifies CASSLPGANTEAFF.

The genes are TRBV7-2 and TRBJ2-1, with no clear D. Germline assignment: CDR1 SGHTA and CDR2 FQGNSA. Trimming removed 4 bases at V and 8 bases at J, with 12 bases between. CDR3 length: 13 amino acids. Here the CDR3 reads CASSSRRAYEQFF. CDR3 bases: TGTGCCAGCAGCTCGCGTCGTGCGTATGAGCAGTTCTTC.

The rearrangement uses TRBV5-1 and TRBJ2-6; D is possibly TRBD1 (6 bases). Trimming took off 5 bases at V and 0 bases at J, with 15 bases between the two ends. The CDR3 is made up of 17 amino acids. Germline V gene lookup returns CDR1 SGHRS and CDR2 YFSETQ. The CDR3 region has the DNA TGCGCCAGCAGTTTCACAGGGTCTCTCTCTGGGGCCAACGTCCTGACTTTC. Its translation: CASSFTGSLSGANVLTF.

The rearrangement joins TRBV19 to TRBJ2-2; no definite D call. Germline CDR1 reads LNHDA; CDR2 reads SQIVND (reference sequence). The CDR3 extends over 15 amino acids. The V end lost 1 base, the J end lost 0 bases, and 6 bases lay between the germline ends. The CDR3 bases are TGTGCCAGTAGTATAGGTGACCCGAACACCGGGGAGCTGTTTTTT. Its translation: CASSIGDPNTGELFF.

V gene TRBV18 combines with J gene TRBJ2-4; TRBD2 might be the D (6 bases). The CDR3 has 18 amino acids. Trimming pared 0 bases from V and 0 bases from J, leaving 15 bases between. Germline loops: CDR1 KGHSH, CDR2 LQKENI. CDR3 coding DNA: TGTGCCAGCTCACCACCATGGGGACTGGCCCTAGCCAAAAACATTCAGTACTTC. Translation gives CASSPPWGLALAKNIQYF.

This clone was found once. The gene calls are TRBV7-2 and TRBJ2-4, with 8 bases matching TRBD2. After removal of 5 bases from V and 2 bases from J, the junction contained 5 bases not matched to a gene. Germline assignment: CDR1 SGHTA and CDR2 FQGNSA. This CDR3 is 15 amino acids long. CDR3 protein: CASSAGGRPKNIQYF. Here the CDR3 DNA reads TGTGCCAGCAGCGCGGGGGGACGGCCCAAAAACATTCAGTACTTC.

The chain links TRBV19 to TRBJ1-1; perhaps TRBD1 as D (5 bases). The CDR3 sequence is 15 residues long. Germline V gives CDR1 LNHDA, CDR2 SQIVND (reference sequence). The germline V and J ends were trimmed by 3 bases and 5 bases, with 16 bases remaining between them. The CDR3 sequence: CASSIDIFRGTEAFF. DNA of the CDR3: TGTGCCAGTAGTATTGATATCTTTCGGGGGACTGAAGCTTTCTTT.

The chain joins TRBV5-6 to TRBJ1-2, with D unclear. The CDR3 has 11 amino acids. Germline loops: CDR1 SGHDT, CDR2 YYEEEE. Trimming removed 0 bases from V and 8 bases from J, with 5 bases in between. The CDR3 DNA follows: TGTGCCAGCAGCTTGGCATTGGGCTACACCTTC. It encodes CASSLALGYTF. The entire variable domain, with the rest obtained from reference TRBV5-6 and TRBJ1-2, is as follows: DAGVTQSPTHLIKTRGQQVTLRCSPKSGHDTVSWYQQALGQGPQFIFQYYEEEERQRGNFPDRFSGHQFPNYSSELNVNALLLGDSALYLCASSLALGYTFGSGTRLTVV.

V gene TRBV6-5 combines with J gene TRBJ2-3; no clear D. This CDR3 is built from 11 residues. The V gene's germline CDR1 is MNHEY and CDR2 SVGAGI. Trimming took off 5 bases at V and 6 bases at J, with 6 bases between the two ends. CDR3 sequence reads: CASSARDTQYF. As DNA, the CDR3 is TGTGCCAGCAGTGCCAGGGATACGCAGTATTTT.

V and J are TRBV27 and TRBJ2-1; 8 bases match TRBD2. The CDR3 sequence is 15 residues long. J gave up 4 bases and V 6 bases, and 8 bases lay outside the gene matches. CDR1 and CDR2 from the germline V gene are MNHEY and SMNVEV (reference sequence). The CDR3 sequence is CASRFKRENYNEQFF. Written as DNA, the CDR3 is TGTGCCAGCAGATTCAAGCGGGAGAATTACAATGAGCAGTTCTTC.

J is TRBJ2-7 and V is TRBV4-3, with D uncertain. The germline V and J ends were trimmed by 4 bases and 1 base, with 11 bases remaining between them. Germline values: CDR1 LGHNA, CDR2 YSLEER. The CDR3 runs to 14 residues. The CDR3 sequence is CASSPRDPSYEQYF. The CDR3 nucleotides are TGCGCCAGCAGCCCCAGAGACCCATCCTACGAGCAGTACTTC.

About this clone: Other DNA sequences from this sample encode an identical CDR3 as well. The chain joins TRBV7-8 to TRBJ1-1; tentative D call: TRBD1 (5 bases). CDR3 length: 13 amino acids. Germline CDR1 is SGHVS and CDR2 is FQNEAQ. Trimming removed 1 base at V and 4 bases at J, with 7 bases between. The CDR3 reads CASSLGGGTEAFF. Written as DNA, the CDR3 is TGTGCCAGCAGCTTAGGGGGCGGCACTGAAGCTTTCTTT.

The genes are TRBV19 and TRBJ1-1; 8 nucleotides agree with TRBD1. CDR3 length equals 14 residues. V lost 3 bases and J lost 3; bases outside the gene matches: 3. CDR1 is LNHDA, CDR2 SQIVND, per germline (reference sequence). The CDR3 DNA is TGTGCCAGTAGTATCGGACAGGGCTACACTGAAGCTTTCTTT. It codes for CASSIGQGYTEAFF. The full variable domain, with the rest looked up from reference TRBV19 and TRBJ1-1, is DGGITQSPKYLFRKEGQNVTLSCEQNLNHDAMYWYRQDPGQGLRLIYYSQIVNDFQKGDIAEGYSVSREKKESFPLTVTSAQKNPTAFYLCASSIGQGYTEAFFGQGTRLTVV.

This clone was found a few times. The chain joins TRBV19 to TRBJ2-7; 9 bases match TRBD1. Germline assignment: CDR1 LNHDA and CDR2 SQIVND (reference sequence). This CDR3 is built from 14 residues. J gave up 3 bases and V 3 bases, and 3 bases lay outside the gene matches. The DNA of the CDR3 is TGTGCCAGTAGTATCGGACAGGGGATCTACGAGCAGTACTTC. Translation: CASSIGQGIYEQYF.

The chain combines TRBV30 with TRBJ1-1; no definite D call. Germline V gene data show CDR1 as GTSNPN and CDR2 as SVGIG (reference sequence). The V gene lost 4 bases and the J gene lost 3 bases, with 9 bases spanning the gap. The CDR3 is 12 residues long. The CDR3 coding sequence is TGTGCCTGGAAAGGGATTGACACTGAAGCTTTCTTT. It specifies CAWKGIDTEAFF. The whole variable domain, remainder taken from reference TRBV30 and TRBJ1-1, is SQTIHQWPATLVQPVGSPLSLECTVEGTSNPNLYWYRQAAGRGLQLLFYSVGIGQISSEVPQNLSASRPQDRQFILSSKKLLLSDSGFYLCAWKGIDTEAFFGQGTRLTVV.

The chain is built from TRBV27 and TRBJ1-2, with 9 bases identical to TRBD1. With 4 bases clipped from V and 6 bases from J, the junction kept 6 bases outside the gene matches. CDR1 is MNHEY and CDR2 is SMNVEV in the germline V gene (reference sequence). This CDR3 contains 14 residues. The CDR3 DNA sequence: TGTGCCAGCAGTTCAATGTGGACAGGGGATGGCTACACCTTC. This gives the protein CASSSMWTGDGYTF.

The rearrangement uses TRBV5-1 and TRBJ2-2; D unclear. CDR3 length: 15 residues. CDR1 SGHRS and CDR2 YFSETQ come from the germline V gene. The V end was cut by 3 bases, the J end by 4 bases, with 13 bases between. The CDR3 coding sequence is TGCGCCAGCAGCTCGGCCGGATTGGGCACCGGGGAGCTGTTTTTT. Translating gives CASSSAGLGTGELFF.

This clone was observed once. The gene calls are TRBV6-5 and TRBJ2-1; the D call may be TRBD1 or TRBD2 (5 bases each). V lost 6 bases and J lost 3, with 12 bases in between. The CDR3 runs to 14 residues. The germline V gene has CDR1 MNHEY and CDR2 SVGAGI. In DNA, the CDR3 is TGTGCCAGCAGCGACAGACGGGACTACAATGAGCAGTTCTTC. Its protein product is CASSDRRDYNEQFF.

CDR3 residues: CASSLGGRQNNEQFF. The CDR3 region has the DNA TGTGCCAGCAGCTTGGGCGGGAGGCAAAACAATGAGCAGTTCTTC. The gene calls are TRBV5-4 and TRBJ2-1; 8 bases are a match to TRBD2. The CDR3 consists of 15 residues. The V gene end was trimmed by 0 bases and the J gene end by 5 bases; junction bases not matched to a gene: 4. Germline CDR1 is SGHNT and CDR2 is YYREEE (reference sequence). The whole variable domain, remainder taken from reference TRBV5-4 and TRBJ2-1, is ETGVTQSPTHLIKTRGQQVTLRCSSQSGHNTVSWYQQALGQGPQFIFQYYREEENGRGNFPPRFSGLQFPNYSSELNVNALELDDSALYLCASSLGGRQNNEQFFGPGTRLTVL.